The clone carrying this T cell receptor beta chain was counted only a few times. The data were obtained in a study of blood T cells in healthy people across ages. Looking at the study overall: Template switching retrieved approximately one barcoded beta molecule for each two T cells.

Researchers report isolating at least 7 million PBMCs per sample. PCR was performed a second time for roughly 7 to 11 cycles using a sample-barcoded 5' primer and a J-beta primer mix. One entry per CDR3 protein results from TCRdb running MiXCR on the 5' RACE reads. The sample holds about 780,000 distinct CDR3 sequences, about 42% seen once. Germline CDR1 is MDHEN and CDR2 is SYDVKM. The V end was cut by 8 bases, the J end by 5 bases, with 13 bases between. CDR3 size: 14 residues. This TCR was sampled from a man older than 75 in good health. The material sequenced was blood. The gene calls are TRBV28 and TRBJ2-6; D unclear. CDR3 region: CASRPGSWANVLTF. The CDR3, as DNA: TGTGCCAGCCGTCCCGGATCCTGGGCCAACGTCCTGACTTTC. The full variable domain, its missing parts supplied by reference TRBV28 and TRBJ2-6, is DVKVTQSSRYLVKRTGEKVFLECVQDMDHENMFWYRQDPGLGLRLIYFSYDVKMKEKGDIPEGYSVSREKKERFSLILESASTNQTSMYLCASRPGSWANVLTFGAGSRLTVL.